The 8 T cell receptor beta chains presented below share a single source sample, sequenced in a study of T-cell memory formation after mild COVID-19. A single record per CDR3 protein comes from TCRdb applying MiXCR to the 5' RACE reads. The profile shows 90,000 to 120,000 distinct CDR3 sequences, 13% to 15% of them singletons. Input material: PBMCs or a T cell subset sorted from them (not recorded which). The receptors here all came from a man between 18 and 29 years old who had mild COVID-19 (a few samples of this study predate the infection). Cell type and time point are not known.

The V and J genes are TRBV4-3 and TRBJ2-3, with D unresolved. This CDR3 has 14 residues. Trimming removed 0 bases at V and 6 bases at J, with 10 bases between. Germline V CDR1 and CDR2: LGHNA, YSLEER. The CDR3 DNA sequence: TGCGCCAGCAGCCAAGATTTTGTGGTGGATACGCAGTATTTT. Its translation is CASSQDFVVDTQYF.

The gene calls are TRBV7-3 and TRBJ2-1; weak D call: TRBD2 (5 bases). V lost 5 bases and J 2 bases, leaving 13 bases between the germline ends. Germline loops: CDR1 SGHTA, CDR2 FQGTGA. The CDR3 extends over 15 amino acids. For the CDR3, the DNA is TGTGCCAGCAGCCTGCTACTAGGGCCCTACAATGAGCAGTTCTTC. It codes for CASSLLLGPYNEQFF. The entire variable domain, with the rest obtained from reference TRBV7-3 and TRBJ2-1, is as follows: GAGVSQTPSNKVTEKGKYVELRCDPISGHTALYWYRQSLGQGPEFLIYFQGTGAADDSGLPNDRFFAVRPEGSVSTLKIQRTERGDSAVYLCASSLLLGPYNEQFFGPGTRLTVL.

The gene calls are TRBV5-6 and TRBJ1-5; the match to TRBD1 covers 10 bases. V was clipped by 0 bases and J by 3 bases; unmatched bases: 3. The CDR3 length is 16 residues. CDR1 is SGHDT, CDR2 YYEEEE, per germline. CDR3 DNA sequence: TGTGCCAGCAGCTTGGCCGGGACAGGGGCCAATCAGCCCCAGCATTTT. Its protein is CASSLAGTGANQPQHF.

This clonotype has more than one count but fewer than ten. CDR3 amino acids: CASSLGASSGNTIYF. CDR3 sequence (DNA): TGTGCCAGCAGCTTAGGGGCAAGCTCTGGAAACACCATATATTTT. V and J are TRBV7-9 and TRBJ1-3; D is unclear. Germline assignment: CDR1 SEHNR and CDR2 FQNEAQ (reference sequence). This CDR3 has 15 amino acids. V was clipped by 1 base and J by 0 bases, with 7 bases between them.

There are a few counts of this clonotype. This chain connects TRBV4-1 to TRBJ2-7; no clear D. V shed 0 bases and J shed 2 bases, with 5 bases lying between them. Germline CDR1 MGHRA, CDR2 YSYEKL. The CDR3 length is 13 residues. The CDR3 DNA reads TGCGCCAGCAGCCAAGAACAGCCCTACGAGCAGTACTTC. Translation gives CASSQEQPYEQYF.

This clonotype occurred a few times. This sequence joins TRBV7-6 and TRBJ1-6; D not certain. This CDR3 spans 16 amino acids. Germline lookup yields CDR1 SGHVS and CDR2 FNYEAQ. V lost 4 bases to trimming and J lost 5 bases, with 15 bases between them. The CDR3 reads CASSSRPNGDNSPLHF. DNA of the CDR3: TGTGCCAGCAGCTCCAGACCCAATGGTGATAATTCACCCCTCCACTTT.

About this clonotype itself: At one of its ends the junction is not consistent with the germline gene, which may arise from a read error. V is TRBV27 and J is TRBJ1-2; no reliable D call. Germline loops: CDR1 MNHEY, CDR2 SMNVEV (reference sequence). The CDR3 is 15 amino acids. In nucleotides, the CDR3 is TGTGCCAGCAGTTTGACCGTCCTAGCTAACTCTGGCTACACCTTC. As protein: CASSLTVLANSGYTF.

The rearrangement links TRBV4-3 to TRBJ2-3; 10 positions match TRBD1. The CDR3 runs 17 residues. V trimming: 0 bases; J trimming: 3 bases; junction bases outside the gene matches: 6. Germline CDR1 LGHNA, CDR2 YSLEER. CDR3 nucleotides: TGCGCCAGCAGCCAAGACGGGGGACAGGGGATGACAGATACGCAGTATTTT. Translated: CASSQDGGQGMTDTQYF.